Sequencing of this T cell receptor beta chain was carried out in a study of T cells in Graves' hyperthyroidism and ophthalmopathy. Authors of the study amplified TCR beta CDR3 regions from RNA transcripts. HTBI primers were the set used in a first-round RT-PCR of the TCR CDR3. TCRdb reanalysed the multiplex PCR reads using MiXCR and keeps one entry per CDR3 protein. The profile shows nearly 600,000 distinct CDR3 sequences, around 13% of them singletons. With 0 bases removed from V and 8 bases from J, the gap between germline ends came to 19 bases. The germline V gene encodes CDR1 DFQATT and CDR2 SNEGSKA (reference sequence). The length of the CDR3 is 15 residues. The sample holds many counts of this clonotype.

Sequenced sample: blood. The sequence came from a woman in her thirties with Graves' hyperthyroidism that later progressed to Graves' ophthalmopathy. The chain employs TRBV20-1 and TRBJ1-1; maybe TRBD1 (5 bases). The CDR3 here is CSARDTFDSSSEAFF. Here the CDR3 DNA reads TGCAGTGCTAGAGATACCTTTGACAGCTCTAGCGAAGCTTTCTTT.